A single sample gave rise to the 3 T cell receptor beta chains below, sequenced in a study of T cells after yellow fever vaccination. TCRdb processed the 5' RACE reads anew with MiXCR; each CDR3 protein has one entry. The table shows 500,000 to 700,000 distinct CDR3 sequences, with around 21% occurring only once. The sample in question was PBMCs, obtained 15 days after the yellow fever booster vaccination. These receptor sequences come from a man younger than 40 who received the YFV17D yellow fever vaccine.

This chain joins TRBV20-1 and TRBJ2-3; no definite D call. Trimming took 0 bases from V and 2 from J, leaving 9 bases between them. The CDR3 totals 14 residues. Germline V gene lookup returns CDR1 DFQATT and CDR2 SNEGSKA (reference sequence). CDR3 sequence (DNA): TGCAGTGCTAGAGAGCGACTGAACACAGATACGCAGTATTTT. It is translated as CSARERLNTDTQYF.

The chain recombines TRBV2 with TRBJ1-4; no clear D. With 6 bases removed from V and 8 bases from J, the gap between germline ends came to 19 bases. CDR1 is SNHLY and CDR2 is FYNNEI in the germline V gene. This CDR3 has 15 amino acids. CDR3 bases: TGTGCCAGCAGCGGATTGTCCTCAGCGCGCGAAAAACTGTTTTTT. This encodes CASSGLSSAREKLFF.

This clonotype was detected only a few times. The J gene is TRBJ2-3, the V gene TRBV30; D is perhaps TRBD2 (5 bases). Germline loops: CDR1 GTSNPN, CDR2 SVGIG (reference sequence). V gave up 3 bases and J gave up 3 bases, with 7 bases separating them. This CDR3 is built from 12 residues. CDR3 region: CAWSGVTDTQYF. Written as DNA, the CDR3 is TGTGCCTGGAGCGGGGTGACAGATACGCAGTATTTT.